The 24 T cell receptor beta chains given below trace back to one sample, sequenced in a study of OX40 agonist ivuxolimab in advanced cancers. The protocol was immunoSEQ multiplex PCR, while the TCRdb copy is restricted to in-frame clones and leaves out a portion. The data contain about 80,000 clones, 80% to 90% of them singletons. This specimen consisted of CD4+ or CD8+ T cells sorted from blood, obtained in a trial of the OX40 agonist ivuxolimab. The receptors stem from an adult with an advanced solid tumor such as melanoma, head and neck, liver or kidney cancer.

The chain links TRBV19 to TRBJ2-1, with 8 bases fitting TRBD2. The germline gives CDR1 LNHDA, CDR2 SQIVND (reference sequence). V shed 5 bases and J 0 bases; nucleotides not matched to a gene: 3. This CDR3 has 15 amino acids. The CDR3 loop reads CASSLRGGSYNEQFF. CDR3 DNA: TGTGCCAGTAGTCTCCGGGGGGGCTCCTACAATGAGCAGTTCTTC.

The chain combines TRBV6-6 with TRBJ2-7, with D possibly matching TRBD2 (6 bases). The CDR3 has 14 amino acids. V was cut by 2 bases and J by 0 bases, with 8 bases left in between. Germline assignment: CDR1 MNHNY and CDR2 SVGAGI (reference sequence). CDR3 in DNA: TGTGCCAGCAGTTACCGGAGGGGCTCCTACGAGCAGTACTTC. Its protein product is CASSYRRGSYEQYF.

CDR3 region: CASTTLRDRLYEQYF. The CDR3 region has the DNA TGTGCCAGCACCACCCTTCGGGACAGACTCTACGAGCAGTACTTC. The chain carries TRBV6-5 and TRBJ2-7; 7 nucleotides line up with TRBD1. The CDR3 consists of 15 residues. Trimming took 7 bases from V and 3 from J; bases not matched to a gene: 12. Per the germline V gene, CDR1 is MNHEY and CDR2 is SVGAGI.

The chain carries TRBV9 and TRBJ2-1, with unresolved D. Germline V gene lookup returns CDR1 SGDLS and CDR2 YYNGEE. V lost 1 base to trimming and J lost 4 bases, with 6 bases between them. The CDR3 loop spans 13 amino acids. The CDR3 sequence is CASSVISYNEQFF. Written as DNA, the CDR3 is TGTGCCAGCAGCGTAATATCTTACAATGAGCAGTTCTTC. The full variable domain, its missing parts supplied by reference TRBV9 and TRBJ2-1, is DSGVTQTPKHLITATGQRVTLRCSPRSGDLSVYWYQQSLDQGLQFLIQYYNGEERAKGNILERFSAQQFPDLHSELNLSSLELGDSALYFCASSVISYNEQFFGPGTRLTVL.

This chain joins TRBV7-6 and TRBJ1-4; 8 bases align to TRBD1. The V and J ends lost 2 bases and 0 bases, in that order; junction bases with no gene match: 5. CDR1 is SGHVS and CDR2 is FNYEAQ in the germline V gene. The CDR3 spans 17 residues. The CDR3 reads CASSLNTGGSTNEKLFF. The CDR3 nucleotides are TGTGCCAGCAGCTTAAACACAGGGGGTTCAACTAATGAAAAACTGTTTTTT.

The chain couples TRBV2 to TRBJ1-3; no definite D call. V lost 4 bases and J 3 bases, leaving 4 bases between the germline ends. This CDR3 has 12 amino acids. CDR1 is SNHLY, CDR2 FYNNEI, per germline. The CDR3 DNA is TGTGCCAGCAGTGTAGGTGGAAACACCATATATTTT. It specifies CASSVGGNTIYF.

The gene calls are TRBV11-2 and TRBJ2-2, with 11 bases that match TRBD1. The CDR3 is 16 amino acids. Germline loops: CDR1 SGHAT, CDR2 FQNNGV. V shed 4 bases, J shed 6 bases, and the junction held 7 bases outside the gene matches. The CDR3: CASSYSGTGGAGELFF. Here the CDR3 DNA reads TGTGCCAGCAGCTACTCCGGGACAGGGGGGGCCGGGGAGCTGTTTTTT.

The chain links TRBV10-3 to TRBJ1-2; D may be TRBD1 (5 bases). This CDR3 comprises 14 residues. The V end was cut by 10 bases, the J end by 2 bases, with 17 bases between. Germline assignment: CDR1 ENHRY and CDR2 SYGVKD. The CDR3 sequence: CASREAGTNYGYTF. The CDR3 region has the DNA TGTGCCAGCAGAGAGGCCGGGACCAACTATGGCTACACCTTC.

DNA of the CDR3: TGTGCCAGCAGTTTCTCAGGGGGACCGGCTTTCTTT. This translates into CASSFSGGPAFF. This sequence joins TRBV27 and TRBJ1-1; TRBD1 matches at 7 bases. CDR1 MNHEY and CDR2 SMNVEV come from the germline V gene (reference sequence). The V segment lost 3 bases and the J segment 11 bases; nucleotides outside the gene matches: 6. There are 12 residues in the CDR3.

The V gene is TRBV5-1, the J gene TRBJ2-7; possible D gene TRBD2, 5 bases. CDR1 is SGHRS, CDR2 YFSETQ, per germline. The CDR3 consists of 14 residues. V shed 4 bases and J shed 4 bases, with 15 bases lying between them. The CDR3 sequence is CASSGPGREYEQYF. CDR3 coding DNA: TGCGCCAGCAGCGGACCGGGCCGGGAATACGAGCAGTACTTC.

The rearrangement links TRBV7-9 to TRBJ2-7; TRBD1 matches 8 bases. V lost 2 bases and J lost 3; bases outside the gene matches: 12. The germline gives CDR1 SEHNR, CDR2 FQNEAQ (reference sequence). This CDR3 is 17 amino acids long. The CDR3 spells CASSLPTQGGRGYEQYF. The CDR3 coding sequence is TGTGCCAGCAGCTTACCGACACAGGGGGGTCGCGGCTACGAGCAGTACTTC.

V and J are TRBV6-1 and TRBJ1-6, with D possibly TRBD1 on 5 matching bases. The V and J ends lost 4 bases and 8 bases respectively, with 15 bases between them. The CDR3 is made up of 15 amino acids. Germline V gives CDR1 MNHNS, CDR2 SASEGT. The CDR3 DNA sequence: TGTGCCAGCAGTGGGGGACTCCCCGGGGATTCACCCCTCCACTTT. Its translation is CASSGGLPGDSPLHF.

The V call is TRBV28, the J call TRBJ1-6; 7 bases match TRBD1. V lost 4 bases, J lost 9 bases, and 12 bases stayed unmatched. Germline V CDR1 and CDR2: MDHEN, SYDVKM. The CDR3 covers 16 residues. The CDR3 sequence: CASSWAGGGASSPLHF. The DNA of the CDR3 is TGTGCCAGCAGTTGGGCTGGAGGGGGCGCAAGTTCACCCCTCCACTTT. Complete variable domain (other parts from reference TRBV28 and TRBJ1-6): DVKVTQSSRYLVKRTGEKVFLECVQDMDHENMFWYRQDPGLGLRLIYFSYDVKMKEKGDIPEGYSVSREKKERFSLILESASTNQTSMYLCASSWAGGGASSPLHFGNGTRLTVT.

This clone was observed once. J is TRBJ1-1 and V is TRBV5-6; D is unresolved. The CDR3 covers 12 residues. Germline values: CDR1 SGHDT, CDR2 YYEEEE. Trimming took 1 base from V and 5 from J, leaving 6 bases between them. The CDR3 is CASSLSETEAFF. In DNA, the CDR3 is TGTGCCAGCAGCTTGTCGGAGACTGAAGCTTTCTTT.

The rearrangement links TRBV7-9 to TRBJ1-6; D possibly corresponds to TRBD1 (5 bases). Germline CDR1 is SEHNR and CDR2 is FQNEAQ (reference sequence). Deletions cut 3 bases from V and 10 bases from J, with 16 bases between. The CDR3 contains 15 residues. CDR3 in amino acids: CASSFLDFRESPLHF. The CDR3 nucleotides read TGTGCCAGCAGCTTCCTGGACTTCAGGGAGTCACCCCTCCACTTT.

This rearrangement joins TRBV29-1 to TRBJ1-2; the D gene is possibly TRBD1 (6 bases). CDR3 size: 14 residues. CDR1 is SQVTM, CDR2 ANQGSEA, per germline. Trimming pared 0 bases from V and 8 bases from J, leaving 16 bases between. The CDR3 loop is CSVEEMRGVGGYTF. Written as DNA, the CDR3 is TGCAGCGTTGAAGAAATGAGGGGGGTAGGGGGCTACACCTTC.

The chain has TRBV5-4 and TRBJ2-5, with D perhaps assigned TRBD1 or TRBD2 (6 bases each). The V gene lost 2 bases and the J gene lost 5 bases, with 13 bases spanning the gap. This CDR3 has 14 amino acids. CDR1 SGHNT and CDR2 YYREEE come from the germline V gene (reference sequence). This CDR3 is CASSFGGTEETQYF. In DNA form, the CDR3 reads TGTGCCAGCAGCTTCGGGGGCACGGAGGAGACCCAGTACTTC.

The rearrangement joins TRBV28 to TRBJ1-1; 7 bases map to TRBD1. Germline assignment: CDR1 MDHEN and CDR2 SYDVKM. CDR3 length: 14 amino acids. Unmatched junction bases numbered 8, after V lost 5 bases and J lost 5 bases. In DNA, the CDR3 is TGTGCCAGCAGTGAACACGGACAGGTTACTGAAGCTTTCTTT. Protein sequence: CASSEHGQVTEAFF.

The chain recombines TRBV28 with TRBJ1-6; TRBD1 matches at 7 bases. The germline CDR1 and CDR2 sequences are MDHEN and SYDVKM. The CDR3 runs to 14 residues. V lost 8 bases, J lost 7 bases, and 8 bases stayed unmatched. The CDR3 DNA reads as TGTGCCAGCGTAGACAGGGCTACCAATTCACCCCTCCACTTT. Its translation: CASVDRATNSPLHF.

The genes are TRBV7-2 and TRBJ2-7, with 9 bases that match TRBD2. V dropped 4 bases and J dropped 3; count of bases not matched to a gene: 4. CDR1 is SGHTA, CDR2 FQGNSA, per germline. CDR3 size: 14 residues. Here the CDR3 reads CASSSSGGLYEQYF. The CDR3 DNA sequence: TGTGCCAGCAGCTCCAGCGGGGGGCTCTACGAGCAGTACTTC.

This chain links TRBV28 with TRBJ2-7; TRBD1 might be the D (6 bases). This CDR3 has 18 residues. V was shortened by 6 bases and J by 3 bases, with 27 bases between the two germline ends. Germline-derived CDR1 and CDR2 are MDHEN and SYDVKM. The CDR3 region is CASRPNVGAGGNNYEQYF. The CDR3 DNA sequence: TGTGCCAGCAGACCTAATGTGGGGGCGGGCGGAAATAACTACGAGCAGTACTTC.

The chain is built from TRBV27 and TRBJ1-1, with D unclear. This CDR3 region has 14 residues. V was shortened by 3 bases and J by 1 base, with 9 bases between the two germline ends. The V gene's germline CDR1 is MNHEY and CDR2 SMNVEV (reference sequence). The CDR3 region has the DNA TGTGCCAGCAGTTTCAACCCCCGGAACACTGAAGCTTTCTTT. Protein sequence: CASSFNPRNTEAFF.

This clone was seen a few times. The gene calls are TRBV2 and TRBJ1-6, with D hard to call. With 2 bases removed from V and 9 bases from J, the gap between germline ends came to 8 bases. CDR3 length: 13 residues. Germline values: CDR1 SNHLY, CDR2 FYNNEI. Here the CDR3 DNA reads TGTGCCAGCAGTGAACGGAGGAGTTCACCCCTCCACTTT. Its translation is CASSERRSSPLHF. Complete variable domain (other parts from reference TRBV2 and TRBJ1-6): EPEVTQTPSHQVTQMGQEVILRCVPISNHLYFYWYRQILGQKVEFLVSFYNNEISEKSEIFDDQFSVERPDGSNFTLKIRSTKLEDSAMYFCASSERRSSPLHFGNGTRLTVT.

V gene TRBV19 combines with J gene TRBJ2-3; 11 positions agree with TRBD2. Germline CDR1 reads LNHDA; CDR2 reads SQIVND (reference sequence). The CDR3 sequence is 15 residues long. Trimming at V came to 4 bases and at J to 2 bases, leaving 2 bases not matched to a gene. The CDR3 region has the DNA TGTGCCAGTAGTACTAGCGGGGGGCTCACAGATACGCAGTATTTT. It translates to CASSTSGGLTDTQYF. Complete variable domain (other parts from reference TRBV19 and TRBJ2-3): DGGITQSPKYLFRKEGQNVTLSCEQNLNHDAMYWYRQDPGQGLRLIYYSQIVNDFQKGDIAEGYSVSREKKESFPLTVTSAQKNPTAFYLCASSTSGGLTDTQYFGPGTRLTVL.